Listed below are T cell receptor beta chains from one sample, sequenced in a study of blood T cells in healthy people across ages. MiXCR was run by TCRdb on the 5' RACE reads, yielding one entry per CDR3 protein. The table lists about 1.8 million distinct CDR3 sequences, less than 50% of them singletons. Source material: blood. These receptors were collected from a woman in her thirties or forties in good health. CDR3s include the opening cysteine and the closing phenylalanine or tryptophan. The order of the fields is D gene, CDR3 length, clone size, J gene, V gene, CDR3 protein, CDR3 DNA. D genes are given only for firm matches. Clone size appears in some rows only: once, few, many, or a class for an expanded clone.

TRBD1	15	few	TRBJ2-3	TRBV7-9	CASSHLGQGADTQYF	TGTGCCAGCAGTCACCTCGGACAGGGGGCAGATACGCAGTATTTT
-	15	-	TRBJ1-2	TRBV20-1	CSASRPWDNNYGYTF	TGCAGTGCTAGCCGACCTTGGGACAACAACTATGGCTACACCTTC
-	13	-	TRBJ1-2	TRBV25-1	CASSVFDGYGYTF	TGTGCCAGCAGTGTGTTTGACGGATATGGCTACACCTTC
-	13	-	TRBJ2-3	TRBV5-1	CANSPRLADTQYF	TGCGCCAACAGCCCGAGACTGGCAGATACGCAGTATTTT
TRBD1	18	-	TRBJ1-4	TRBV5-1	CASSRGDSSSATNEKLFF	TGCGCCAGCAGCCGGGGGGACAGCAGCTCAGCAACTAATGAAAAACTGTTTTTT
-	13	few	TRBJ1-5	TRBV20-1	CSAKTGRDQPQHF	TGCAGTGCCAAGACGGGGAGGGATCAGCCCCAGCATTTT
-	15	-	TRBJ2-3	TRBV7-3	CASRHAVGSTDTQYF	TGTGCCAGCCGCCACGCGGTGGGGTCCACAGATACGCAGTATTTT
-	13	-	TRBJ2-1	TRBV7-2	CASSLEMGNGQFF	TGTGCCAGCAGCTTAGAGATGGGAAATGGGCAGTTCTTC
TRBD1	18	-	TRBJ1-2	TRBV27	CASSLGKTTGGRNYGYTF	TGTGCCAGCAGTTTGGGAAAAACGACAGGGGGCCGTAACTATGGCTACACCTTC
TRBD1	17	few	TRBJ2-1	TRBV20-1	CSAREAKGQINYNEQFF	TGCAGTGCTAGAGAGGCCAAGGGACAGATCAATTACAATGAGCAGTTCTTC
-	15	few	TRBJ2-2	TRBV6-2/TRBV6-3	CASSPGSLGAGELFF	TGTGCCAGCAGCCCGGGGTCTCTGGGCGCCGGGGAGCTGTTTTTT
-	20	-	TRBJ2-4	TRBV5-1	CASSLGGFRTDRLAKNIQYF	TGCGCCAGCAGCTTGGGGGGTTTTAGGACAGATCGACTAGCCAAAAACATTCAGTACTTC
-	14	-	TRBJ2-7	TRBV28	CASYRESSYNEQYF	TGTGCCAGCTACAGGGAGAGCTCCTACAATGAGCAGTACTTC
TRBD2	18	once	TRBJ2-3	TRBV12-3/TRBV12-4	CASSLMGLAGQGTDMQYF	TGTGCCAGCAGTTTGATGGGACTAGCGGGGCAGGGCACAGATATGCAGTATTTT
TRBD1	16	-	TRBJ2-2	TRBV27	CASSLGQGGPTGELFF	TGTGCCAGCAGTTTGGGACAGGGGGGCCCAACCGGGGAGCTGTTTTTT
-	15	few	TRBJ2-7	TRBV20-1	CSARVFMGRVDEQYF	TGCAGTGCTAGAGTGTTCATGGGCAGGGTGGACGAGCAGTACTTC
TRBD2	14	few	TRBJ2-4	TRBV5-1	CASSPGRREDIQYF	TGCGCCAGCAGCCCCGGGAGGCGGGAGGACATTCAGTACTTC
-	17	-	TRBJ2-3	TRBV9	CASSVGPGGVGTDTQYF	TGTGCCAGCAGCGTCGGGCCCGGGGGAGTCGGGACAGATACGCAGTATTTT
TRBD2	19	once	TRBJ2-1	TRBV6-5	CASSYPLAGETLSKNEQFF	TGTGCCAGCAGTTACCCTCTAGCGGGGGAGACACTTTCTAAGAATGAGCAGTTCTTC
-	14	-	TRBJ2-5	TRBV9	CASSVASLGGTQYF	TGTGCCAGCAGCGTCGCGTCACTGGGAGGGACCCAGTACTTC
-	16	-	TRBJ2-5	TRBV6-2/TRBV6-3	CASRPITGHLGETQYF	TGTGCCAGCAGACCCATTACGGGTCACCTAGGAGAGACCCAGTACTTC
-	13	-	TRBJ1-5	TRBV6-6	CASRAHGNQPQHF	TGTGCCAGTAGGGCCCACGGCAATCAGCCCCAGCATTTT
-	13	few	TRBJ1-4	TRBV3-1	CASSQRNNEKLFF	TGTGCCAGCAGCCAACGGAATAATGAAAAACTGTTTTTT
-	12	-	TRBJ1-2	TRBV6-5	CASSPATDGYTF	TGTGCCAGCAGCCCAGCCACGGATGGCTACACCTTC
TRBD1	13	-	TRBJ1-1	TRBV29-1	CSYRDRGPTEAFF	TGCAGCTACCGGGACAGGGGGCCAACTGAAGCTTTCTTT
TRBD2	16	-	TRBJ2-3	TRBV6-6	CASSGRLASPAGTQYF	TGTGCCAGCAGTGGGAGACTAGCCTCCCCGGCGGGGACGCAGTATTTT
TRBD1	16	-	TRBJ2-3	TRBV5-1	CASSLDITGGTDTQYF	TGCGCCAGCAGCTTGGATATCACAGGGGGGACAGATACGCAGTATTTT
TRBD1	17	few	TRBJ2-1	TRBV7-2	CASSSGPGTVGPNEQFF	TGTGCCAGCAGCTCCGGACCAGGGACAGTAGGACCCAATGAGCAGTTCTTC
TRBD1	15	-	TRBJ1-2	TRBV6-5	CASRRTGTGQIGYTF	TGTGCCAGCAGGCGGACCGGGACAGGGCAAATTGGCTACACCTTC
-	14	few	TRBJ2-5	TRBV7-2	CASNIRGGGETQYF	TGTGCCAGCAATATAAGGGGGGGAGGGGAGACCCAGTACTTC
-	16	-	TRBJ2-5	TRBV4-2	CASSQDSSGVQETQYF	TGTGCCAGCAGCCAAGACTCGTCGGGGGTACAAGAGACCCAGTACTTC
-	11	-	TRBJ2-1	TRBV20-1	CSVIHRGEQFF	TGCAGTGTCATCCATCGGGGTGAGCAGTTCTTC
TRBD2	16	-	TRBJ2-3	TRBV2	CASPLYSGGSTDTQYF	TGTGCCAGCCCGCTATATAGCGGGGGCTCCACAGATACGCAGTATTTT
-	16	few	TRBJ2-3	TRBV28	CASSLRAGPYTDTQYF	TGTGCCAGCAGTTTGAGGGCGGGGCCATACACAGATACGCAGTATTTT
TRBD1	16	-	TRBJ2-1	TRBV6-6	CASSPLPGQGEDEQFF	TGTGCCAGCAGCCCGTTACCGGGACAGGGGGAGGATGAGCAGTTCTTC
TRBD2	13	-	TRBJ2-5	TRBV20-1	CSARGTTMETQYF	TGCAGTGCTAGGGGGACTACGATGGAGACCCAGTACTTC
-	13	-	TRBJ2-5	TRBV7-8	CATKAEGRVDQYF	TGTGCCACCAAGGCGGAGGGGCGAGTGGACCAGTACTTC
-	15	few	TRBJ1-1	TRBV4-2	CASSQATQGSTEAFF	TGTGCCAGCAGCCAAGCAACTCAGGGGAGCACTGAAGCTTTCTTT
-	15	few	TRBJ1-2	TRBV6-2/TRBV6-3	CASSGTGRGYYGYTF	TGTGCCAGCAGCGGGACGGGGCGGGGGTACTATGGCTACACCTTC
-	16	-	TRBJ2-3	TRBV7-2	CASSLRPPGLADTQYF	TGTGCCAGCAGCCTTCGACCCCCGGGGCTCGCAGATACGCAGTATTTT
-	15	-	TRBJ2-3	TRBV7-9	CASSLTAGLTDTQYF	TGTGCCAGCAGCTTAACAGCGGGTCTCACAGATACGCAGTATTTT
-	17	-	TRBJ1-5	TRBV7-6	CASSLRAGPRGNQPQHF	TGTGCCAGCAGCTTAAGGGCGGGGCCTAGGGGCAATCAGCCCCAGCATTTT
TRBD1	16	few	TRBJ2-1	TRBV15	CATSSQWTGSYNEQFF	TGTGCCACCAGCTCCCAATGGACAGGCTCCTACAATGAGCAGTTCTTC
-	12	few	TRBJ2-5	TRBV29-1	CSVDLTLETQYF	TGCAGCGTTGATCTGACTCTGGAGACCCAGTACTTC
-	14	-	TRBJ1-4	TRBV20-1	CSARDGKGSEKLFF	TGCAGTGCTAGAGATGGAAAGGGGAGTGAAAAACTGTTTTTT
-	17	few	TRBJ2-4	TRBV6-2/TRBV6-3	CASRDPGPGSPKNIQYF	TGTGCCAGCAGGGACCCGGGGCCAGGGTCCCCCAAAAACATTCAGTACTTC
TRBD1	16	once	TRBJ1-2	TRBV15	CATSRDLTGGEYGYTF	TGTGCCACCAGCAGAGATCTCACAGGGGGAGAATATGGCTACACCTTC
-	17	-	TRBJ2-4	TRBV18	CASSPPGTPSVGNIQYF	TGTGCCAGCTCACCACCGGGGACGCCTTCAGTGGGAAACATTCAGTACTTC
TRBD2	16	-	TRBJ2-7	TRBV27	CASSPEAGVNPYEQYF	TGTGCCAGCAGTCCCGAGGCGGGGGTTAATCCCTACGAGCAGTACTTC
-	14	once	TRBJ2-1	TRBV28	CASTQEGVYNEQFF	TGTGCCAGCACCCAGGAGGGGGTTTACAATGAGCAGTTCTTC
-	14	-	TRBJ2-2	TRBV7-6	CASSRDTAGGELFF	TGTGCCAGCAGCCGGGACACGGCGGGAGGGGAGCTGTTTTTT
TRBD1	16	-	TRBJ2-7	TRBV27	CASSLSGGQVTYEQYF	TGTGCCAGCAGTTTATCGGGGGGACAGGTAACCTACGAGCAGTACTTC
-	14	-	TRBJ2-7	TRBV7-2	CASSVEAVSHEQYF	TGTGCCAGCAGCGTAGAGGCGGTATCTCACGAGCAGTACTTC
-	14	-	TRBJ2-1	TRBV27	CASSVYGFNNEQFF	TGTGCCAGCAGTGTATACGGTTTCAACAATGAGCAGTTCTTC
-	16	-	TRBJ1-4	TRBV7-2	CASSLRIRGAREKLFF	TGTGCCAGCAGCTTACGTATCCGGGGAGCTCGGGAAAAACTGTTTTTT
-	16	-	TRBJ1-4	TRBV4-1	CASSPAITGPLEKLFF	TGCGCCAGCAGCCCCGCAATCACAGGGCCGTTAGAAAAACTGTTTTTT
TRBD1	18	few	TRBJ2-6	TRBV27	CASSLRGQGNSGANVLTF	TGTGCCAGCAGTTTAAGGGGACAGGGAAACTCTGGGGCCAACGTCCTGACTTTC
-	13	-	TRBJ1-1	TRBV20-1	CSARDWDISEAFF	TGCAGTGCTAGAGATTGGGACATATCTGAAGCTTTCTTT
TRBD2	15	-	TRBJ2-5	TRBV27	CASSQRGALTETQYF	TGTGCCAGCAGTCAGCGGGGGGCGCTTACGGAGACCCAGTACTTC
-	14	-	TRBJ2-3	TRBV10-2	CASRQNTLGDTQYF	TGCGCCAGCAGGCAGAATACCTTGGGGGATACGCAGTATTTT